One T cell receptor beta chain is described in this entry. Which antigen it targets is not known. No base-level quality is on record; no much larger clone is a single base apart. These data belong to a study of OX40 agonist ivuxolimab in advanced cancers. Looking at the study overall: Ivuxolimab was a fully human IgG2 agonistic monoclonal antibody targeting the costimulatory receptor OX40 (CD134). Patients were allowed to have had prior anti-PD-1, anti-PD-L1 or anti-CTLA-4 therapy, and 40% of the dose-escalation patients had previously received checkpoint inhibitors. Partial responses were achieved by three dose-escalation patients, of whom one had hepatocellular carcinoma and two had cutaneous melanoma. Of the approximately 54 patients in dose escalation, about 20 had hepatocellular carcinoma, approximately 15 had melanoma, 9 had renal cell carcinoma and 9 had head and neck cancer. The monotherapy dose-escalation portion (N ≈ 52 patients) of the phase I ivuxolimab trial is reported in the paper. Intravenous ivuxolimab was administered to patients every 2 weeks at six dose levels: 0.01, 0.1, 0.3, 1.5, 3 and 10 mg/kg. In the dose-escalation cohort, roughly 80% of patients were male, and the mean age was about 55 years, with a range of 23 to 79. Peripheral TCRbeta sequencing was intended to test whether TCR sequence diversity was altered and clonal T-cell expansion was caused by ivuxolimab. Broader findings and caveats from the paper: At doses of 0.1 to 3.0 mg/kg, clonal expansion of both CD4+ and CD8+ T cells in blood was seen between baseline and week 6. After ivuxolimab, CD8+ T cells had more expanded clones than CD4+ T cells on average. Low levels of normalized T-cell clonal expansion were also seen in some nonresponding patients. In partial responders in the 0.1-3.0 mg/kg groups, normalized peripheral clonal expansion was found to be among the lowest, especially among CD8+ T cells. The antigen specificity of the clonally expanded peripheral T cells was not determined.

Genomic DNA was extracted from sorted cells for sequencing of the TCRbeta CDR3 region. The immunoSEQ Assay was used for sequencing of TCRbeta CDR3 regions. Drawn from immuneACCESS, this table holds only the in-frame rearrangements with V and J called that TCRdb kept. Clones are partly lost; checked studies trace under half to an unresolved V gene and leave the rest unexplained. The sample includes roughly 70,000 clones, with more than 70% observed a single time. The top ten clones comprise around 0.56% of the sample. The CDR1 and CDR2 encoded by the germline V gene are SNHLY and FYNNEI. Measured from the cysteine to the phenylalanine, the CDR3 is 19 residues long. Only CDR3 DNA is held: 57 bases, read in frame from base 1. After removal of 0 bases from V and 7 bases from J, the junction retains 14 bases not matched to a gene. Patients with a history of autoimmune disease or receiving systemic immunosuppression were excluded from the trial. Peripheral blood for TCR sequencing was collected from all dose cohorts at baseline, on cycle 4 day 1, and on cycle 7 day 1. Samples were obtained from an open-label, multicenter, first-in-human phase I dose-escalation trial of ivuxolimab. Adults with locally advanced or metastatic head and neck squamous cell, hepatocellular, melanoma or renal cell carcinoma were enrolled in the trial. CD4+ and CD8+ T cells were sorted separately from peripheral blood before TCR sequencing.

Recombination connected TRBV2 to TRBJ1-4; 10 nucleotides in the junction match TRBD1. The starting material was CD4+ or CD8+ T cells sorted from blood, obtained in a trial of the OX40 agonist ivuxolimab. The clonotype originates from an adult with an advanced solid tumor such as melanoma, head and neck, liver or kidney cancer. The bases are TGTGCCAGCAGTGAAGCGCTAACCGGGACAGGGGTATGGAGTGAAAAACTGTTTTTT. Translated, this is CASSEALTGTGVWSEKLFF.